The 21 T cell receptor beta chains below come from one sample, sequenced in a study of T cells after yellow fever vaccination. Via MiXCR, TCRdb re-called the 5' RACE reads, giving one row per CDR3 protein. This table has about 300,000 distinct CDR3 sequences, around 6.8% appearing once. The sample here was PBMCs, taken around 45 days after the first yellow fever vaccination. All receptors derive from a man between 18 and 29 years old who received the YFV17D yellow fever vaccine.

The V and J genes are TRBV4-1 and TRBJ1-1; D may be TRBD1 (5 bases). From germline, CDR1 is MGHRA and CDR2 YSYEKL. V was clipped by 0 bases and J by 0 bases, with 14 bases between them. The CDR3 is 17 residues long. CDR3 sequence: CASSQEYVGDLNTEAFF. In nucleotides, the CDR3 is TGCGCCAGCAGCCAAGAGTACGTTGGGGACCTGAACACTGAAGCTTTCTTT.

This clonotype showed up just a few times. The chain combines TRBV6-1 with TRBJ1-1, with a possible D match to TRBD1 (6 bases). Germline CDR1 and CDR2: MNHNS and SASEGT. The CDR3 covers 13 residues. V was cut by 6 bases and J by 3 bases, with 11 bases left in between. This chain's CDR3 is CASRRGSYTEAFF. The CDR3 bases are TGTGCCAGCAGGAGGGGGTCTTACACTGAAGCTTTCTTT.

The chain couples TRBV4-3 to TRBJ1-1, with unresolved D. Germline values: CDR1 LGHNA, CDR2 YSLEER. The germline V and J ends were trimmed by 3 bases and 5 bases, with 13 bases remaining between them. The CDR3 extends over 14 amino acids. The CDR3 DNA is TGCGCCAGCAGCCAGTGGCTTCCAGGTACTGAAGCTTTCTTT. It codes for CASSQWLPGTEAFF.

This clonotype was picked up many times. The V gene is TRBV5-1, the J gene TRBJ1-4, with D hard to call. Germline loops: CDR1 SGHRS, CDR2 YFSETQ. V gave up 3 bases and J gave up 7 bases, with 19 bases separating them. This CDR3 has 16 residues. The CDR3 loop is CASSSGGPTSVEKLFF. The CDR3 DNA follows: TGCGCCAGCAGCTCTGGAGGCCCAACCTCTGTTGAAAAACTGTTTTTT.

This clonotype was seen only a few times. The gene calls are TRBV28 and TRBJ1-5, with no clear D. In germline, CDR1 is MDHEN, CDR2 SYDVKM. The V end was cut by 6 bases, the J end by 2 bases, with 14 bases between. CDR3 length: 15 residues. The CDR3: CASRLSGKGNQPQHF. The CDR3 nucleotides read TGTGCCAGCAGACTCAGCGGGAAGGGCAATCAGCCCCAGCATTTT.

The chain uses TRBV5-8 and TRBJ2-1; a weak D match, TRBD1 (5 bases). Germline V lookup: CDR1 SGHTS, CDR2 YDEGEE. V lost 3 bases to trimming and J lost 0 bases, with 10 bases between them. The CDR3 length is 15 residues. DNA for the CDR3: TGTGCCAGCAGCTCGACAGCCTCCTCCTACAATGAGCAGTTCTTC. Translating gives CASSSTASSYNEQFF.

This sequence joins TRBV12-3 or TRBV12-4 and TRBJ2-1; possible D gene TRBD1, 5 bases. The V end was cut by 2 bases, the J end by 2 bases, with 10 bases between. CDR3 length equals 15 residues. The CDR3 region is CASSLWGQTYNEQFF. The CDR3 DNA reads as TGTGCCAGCAGTTTATGGGGCCAAACCTACAATGAGCAGTTCTTC.

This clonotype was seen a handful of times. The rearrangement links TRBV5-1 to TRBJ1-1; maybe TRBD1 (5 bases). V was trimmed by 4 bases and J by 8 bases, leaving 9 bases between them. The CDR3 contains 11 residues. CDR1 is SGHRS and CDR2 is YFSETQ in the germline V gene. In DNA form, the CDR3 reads TGCGCCAGCAGCCACGGACAAGAAGCTTTCTTT. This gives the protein CASSHGQEAFF.

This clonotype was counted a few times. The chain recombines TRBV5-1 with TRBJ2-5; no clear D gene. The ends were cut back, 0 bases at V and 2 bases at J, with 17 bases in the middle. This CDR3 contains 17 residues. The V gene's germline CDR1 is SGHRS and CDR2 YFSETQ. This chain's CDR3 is CASSLATDRNTQETQYF. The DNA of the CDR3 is TGCGCCAGCAGCTTGGCGACGGACCGGAACACACAAGAGACCCAGTACTTC.

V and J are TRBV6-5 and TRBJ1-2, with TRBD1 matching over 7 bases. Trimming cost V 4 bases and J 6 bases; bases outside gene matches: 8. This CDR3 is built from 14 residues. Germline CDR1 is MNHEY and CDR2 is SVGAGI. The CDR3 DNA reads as TGTGCCAGCAGTTTGACAGGGACGCTGGATGGCTACACCTTC. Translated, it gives CASSLTGTLDGYTF.

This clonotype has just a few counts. The CDR3 reads CASTVSSSNSPLHF. The CDR3 DNA reads as TGTGCCAGCACTGTGAGCAGTAGTAATTCACCCCTCCACTTT. The chain couples TRBV25-1 to TRBJ1-6; D gene uncertain. The ends were cut back, 7 bases at V and 6 bases at J, with 13 bases in the middle. CDR1 and CDR2 (germline): MGHDK, SYGVNS. This CDR3 has 14 residues.

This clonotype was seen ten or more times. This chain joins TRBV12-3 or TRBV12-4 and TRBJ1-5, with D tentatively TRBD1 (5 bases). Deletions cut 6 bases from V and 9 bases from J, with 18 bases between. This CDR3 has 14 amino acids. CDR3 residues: CASSPAGTWRPQHF. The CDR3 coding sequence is TGTGCCAGCAGCCCGGCCGGGACTTGGAGGCCCCAGCATTTT.

The CDR3 loop reads CASRPWQGDEQYF. The DNA of the CDR3 is TGTGCCAGCCGCCCCTGGCAGGGTGACGAGCAGTACTTC. The chain carries TRBV6-1 and TRBJ2-7, with D tentatively TRBD1 (5 bases). Per the germline V gene, CDR1 is MNHNS and CDR2 is SASEGT. The CDR3 has 13 residues. V lost 8 bases to trimming and J lost 5 bases, with 16 bases between them.

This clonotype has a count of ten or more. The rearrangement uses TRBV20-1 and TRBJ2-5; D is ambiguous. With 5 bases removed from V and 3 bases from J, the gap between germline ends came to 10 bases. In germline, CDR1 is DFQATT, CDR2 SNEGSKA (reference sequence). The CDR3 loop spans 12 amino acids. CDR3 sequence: CSAAASKETQYF. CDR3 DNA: TGCAGTGCTGCCGCCAGTAAAGAGACCCAGTACTTC.

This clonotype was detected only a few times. Here the CDR3 reads CASSLHGGGYTF. CDR3 in DNA: TGTGCCAGCAGCCTCCACGGGGGCGGCTACACCTTC. This sequence joins TRBV7-2 and TRBJ1-2; the D gene is possibly TRBD1 (6 bases). Per the germline V gene, CDR1 is SGHTA and CDR2 is FQGNSA. V gave up 5 bases and J gave up 8 bases, with 12 bases separating them. The CDR3 totals 12 residues.

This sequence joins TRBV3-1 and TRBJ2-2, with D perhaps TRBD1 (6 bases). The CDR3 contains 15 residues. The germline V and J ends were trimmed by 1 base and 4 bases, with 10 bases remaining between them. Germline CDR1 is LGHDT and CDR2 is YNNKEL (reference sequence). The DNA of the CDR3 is TGTGCCAGCAGCCAAGTCCCAGGGGTCACCGGGGAGCTGTTTTTT. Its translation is CASSQVPGVTGELFF.

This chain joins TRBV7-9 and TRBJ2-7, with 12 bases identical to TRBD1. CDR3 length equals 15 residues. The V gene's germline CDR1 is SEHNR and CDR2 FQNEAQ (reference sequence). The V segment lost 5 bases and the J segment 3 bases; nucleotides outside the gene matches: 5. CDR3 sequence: CASSPGQGALYEQYV. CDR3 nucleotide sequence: TGTGCCAGCAGCCCGGGACAGGGGGCCCTCTACGAGCAGTACGTC.

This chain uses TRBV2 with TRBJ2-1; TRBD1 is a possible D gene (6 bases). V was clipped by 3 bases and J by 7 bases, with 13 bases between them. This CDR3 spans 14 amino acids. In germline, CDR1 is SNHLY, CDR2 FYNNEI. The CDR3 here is CASSDRGQVNEQFF. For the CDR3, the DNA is TGTGCCAGCAGTGACAGGGGTCAGGTAAATGAGCAGTTCTTC.

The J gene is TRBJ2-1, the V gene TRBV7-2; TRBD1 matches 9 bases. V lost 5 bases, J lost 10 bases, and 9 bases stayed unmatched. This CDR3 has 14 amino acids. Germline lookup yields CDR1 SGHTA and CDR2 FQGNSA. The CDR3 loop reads CASSRDRVPREQFF. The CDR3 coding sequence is TGTGCCAGCAGCCGGGACAGGGTGCCTCGGGAGCAGTTCTTC.

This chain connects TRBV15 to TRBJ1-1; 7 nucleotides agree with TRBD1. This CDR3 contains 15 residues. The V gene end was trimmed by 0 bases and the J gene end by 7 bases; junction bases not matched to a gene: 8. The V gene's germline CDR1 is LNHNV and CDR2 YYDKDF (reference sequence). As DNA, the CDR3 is TGTGCCACCAGCAGAGATGAGGGGGGACAGCATGAAGCTTTCTTT. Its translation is CATSRDEGGQHEAFF. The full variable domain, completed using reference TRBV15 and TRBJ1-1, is DAMVIQNPRYQVTQFGKPVTLSCSQTLNHNVMYWYQQKSSQAPKLLFHYYDKDFNNEADTPDNFQSRRPNTSFCFLDIRSPGLGDTAMYLCATSRDEGGQHEAFFGQGTRLTVV.

The CDR3 is CSAREPGFGNTIYF. The CDR3 DNA is TGCAGTGCTAGAGAACCAGGGTTTGGAAACACCATATATTTT. V is TRBV20-1 and J is TRBJ1-3; TRBD1 is a possible D gene (5 bases). This CDR3 is 14 amino acids long. Germline-derived CDR1 and CDR2 are DFQATT and SNEGSKA (reference sequence). The V end lost 0 bases, the J end lost 3 bases, and 9 bases lay between the germline ends.